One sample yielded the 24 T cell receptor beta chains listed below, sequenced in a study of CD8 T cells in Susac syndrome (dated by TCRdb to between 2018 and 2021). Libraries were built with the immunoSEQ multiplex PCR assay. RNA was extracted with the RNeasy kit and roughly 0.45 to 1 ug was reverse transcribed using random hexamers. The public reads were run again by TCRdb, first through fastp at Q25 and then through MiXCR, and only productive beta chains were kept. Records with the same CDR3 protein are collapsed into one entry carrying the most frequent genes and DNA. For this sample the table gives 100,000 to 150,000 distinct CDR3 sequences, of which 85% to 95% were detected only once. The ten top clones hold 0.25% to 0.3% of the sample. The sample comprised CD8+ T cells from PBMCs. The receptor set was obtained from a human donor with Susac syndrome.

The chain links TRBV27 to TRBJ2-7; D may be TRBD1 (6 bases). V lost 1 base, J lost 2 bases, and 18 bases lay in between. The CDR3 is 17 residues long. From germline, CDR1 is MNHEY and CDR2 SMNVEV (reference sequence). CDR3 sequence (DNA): TGTGCCAGCAGTTTATACCCCCCAGGGGAAGGGACCTACGAGCAGTACTTC. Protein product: CASSLYPPGEGTYEQYF.

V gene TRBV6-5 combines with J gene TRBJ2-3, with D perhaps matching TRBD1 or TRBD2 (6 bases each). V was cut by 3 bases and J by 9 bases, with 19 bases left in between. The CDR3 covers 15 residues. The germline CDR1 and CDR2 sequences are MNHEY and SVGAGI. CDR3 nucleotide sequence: TGTGCCAGCAGTTATCTGGACAGCGTGGGGAGGACGCAGTATTTT. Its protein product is CASSYLDSVGRTQYF.

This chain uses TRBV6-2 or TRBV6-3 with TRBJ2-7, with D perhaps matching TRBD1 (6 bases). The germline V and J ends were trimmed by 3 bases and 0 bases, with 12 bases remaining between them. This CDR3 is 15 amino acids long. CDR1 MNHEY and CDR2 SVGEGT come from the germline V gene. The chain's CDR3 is CASSYMGASSYEQYF. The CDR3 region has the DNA TGTGCCAGCAGTTATATGGGGGCTAGCTCCTACGAGCAGTACTTC.

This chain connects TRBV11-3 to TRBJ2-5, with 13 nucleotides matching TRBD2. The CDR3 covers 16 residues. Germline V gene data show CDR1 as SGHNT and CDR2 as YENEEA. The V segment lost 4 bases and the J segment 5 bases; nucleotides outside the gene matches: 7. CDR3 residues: CASSSTSGGAAETQYF. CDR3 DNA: TGTGCCAGCAGCTCCACTAGCGGGGGGGCCGCGGAGACCCAGTACTTC.

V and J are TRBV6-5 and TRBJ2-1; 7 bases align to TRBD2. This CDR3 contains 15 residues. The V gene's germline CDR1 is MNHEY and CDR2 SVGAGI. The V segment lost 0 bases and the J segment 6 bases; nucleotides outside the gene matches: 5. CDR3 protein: CASSYSTSWSNEQFF. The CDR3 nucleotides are TGTGCCAGCAGTTACTCGACTAGCTGGAGCAATGAGCAGTTCTTC.

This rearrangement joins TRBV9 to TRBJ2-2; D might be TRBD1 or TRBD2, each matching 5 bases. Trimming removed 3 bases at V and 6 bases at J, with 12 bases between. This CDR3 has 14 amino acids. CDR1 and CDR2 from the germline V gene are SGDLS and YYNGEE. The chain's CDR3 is CASSGSRGAGELFF. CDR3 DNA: TGTGCCAGCAGCGGGTCTCGAGGGGCCGGGGAGCTGTTTTTT.

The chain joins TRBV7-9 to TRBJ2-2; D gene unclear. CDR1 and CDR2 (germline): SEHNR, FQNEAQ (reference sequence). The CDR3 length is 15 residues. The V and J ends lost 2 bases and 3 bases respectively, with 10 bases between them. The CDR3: CASSLLGRDTGELFF. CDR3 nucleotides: TGTGCCAGCAGCTTATTGGGCCGAGACACCGGGGAGCTGTTTTTT.

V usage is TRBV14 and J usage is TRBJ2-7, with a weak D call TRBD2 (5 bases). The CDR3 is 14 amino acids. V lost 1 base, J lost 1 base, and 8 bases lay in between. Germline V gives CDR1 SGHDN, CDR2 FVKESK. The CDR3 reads CASSQASGSYEQYF. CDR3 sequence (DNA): TGTGCCAGCAGCCAAGCTTCGGGGTCCTACGAGCAGTACTTC.

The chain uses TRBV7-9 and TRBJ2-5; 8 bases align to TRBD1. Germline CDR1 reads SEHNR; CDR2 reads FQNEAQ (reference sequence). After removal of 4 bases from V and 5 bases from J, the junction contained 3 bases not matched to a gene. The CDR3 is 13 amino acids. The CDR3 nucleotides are TGTGCCAGCAGCTCAACAGGGGGGGAGACCCAGTACTTC. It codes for CASSSTGGETQYF.

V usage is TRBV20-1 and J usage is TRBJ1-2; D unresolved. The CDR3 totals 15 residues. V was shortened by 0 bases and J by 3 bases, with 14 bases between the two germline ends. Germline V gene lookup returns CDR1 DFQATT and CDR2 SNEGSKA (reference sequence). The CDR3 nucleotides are TGCAGTGCTAGAGATCGGGCGGAGCCATACTATGGCTACACCTTC. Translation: CSARDRAEPYYGYTF.

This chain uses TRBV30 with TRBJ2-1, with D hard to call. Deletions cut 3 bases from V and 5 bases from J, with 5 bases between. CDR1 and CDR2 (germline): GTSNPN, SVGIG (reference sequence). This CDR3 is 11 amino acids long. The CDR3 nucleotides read TGTGCCTGGAGGTTAAACAATGAGCAGTTCTTC. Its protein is CAWRLNNEQFF.

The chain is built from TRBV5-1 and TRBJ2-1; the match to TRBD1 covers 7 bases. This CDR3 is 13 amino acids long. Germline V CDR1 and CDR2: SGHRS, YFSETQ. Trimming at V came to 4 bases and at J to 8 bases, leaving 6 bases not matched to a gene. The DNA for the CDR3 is TGCGCCAGCAGCCTGTCGACAGGGTATGAGCAGTTCTTC. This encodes CASSLSTGYEQFF.

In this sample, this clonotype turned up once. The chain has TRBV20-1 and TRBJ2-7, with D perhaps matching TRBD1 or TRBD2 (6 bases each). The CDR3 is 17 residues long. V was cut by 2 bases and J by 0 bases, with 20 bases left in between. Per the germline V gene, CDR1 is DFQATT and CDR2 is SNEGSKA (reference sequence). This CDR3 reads CSARSGGRGHDSYEQYF. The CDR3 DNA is TGCAGTGCTAGATCCGGGGGACGGGGACATGACTCCTACGAGCAGTACTTC.

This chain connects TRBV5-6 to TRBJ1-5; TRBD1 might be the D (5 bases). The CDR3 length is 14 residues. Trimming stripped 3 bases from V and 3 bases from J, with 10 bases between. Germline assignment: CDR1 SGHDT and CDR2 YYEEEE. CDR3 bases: TGTGCCAGCAGCTCGACAGTCCTCAATCAGCCCCAGCATTTT. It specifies CASSSTVLNQPQHF.

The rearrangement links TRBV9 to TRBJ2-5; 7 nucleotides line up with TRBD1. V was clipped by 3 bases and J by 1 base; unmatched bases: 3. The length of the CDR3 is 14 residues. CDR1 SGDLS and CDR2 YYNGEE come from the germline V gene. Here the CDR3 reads CASSGRDSQETQYF. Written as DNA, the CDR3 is TGTGCCAGCAGCGGCCGGGACAGCCAAGAGACCCAGTACTTC. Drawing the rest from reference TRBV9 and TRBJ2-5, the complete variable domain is DSGVTQTPKHLITATGQRVTLRCSPRSGDLSVYWYQQSLDQGLQFLIQYYNGEERAKGNILERFSAQQFPDLHSELNLSSLELGDSALYFCASSGRDSQETQYFGPGTRLLVL.

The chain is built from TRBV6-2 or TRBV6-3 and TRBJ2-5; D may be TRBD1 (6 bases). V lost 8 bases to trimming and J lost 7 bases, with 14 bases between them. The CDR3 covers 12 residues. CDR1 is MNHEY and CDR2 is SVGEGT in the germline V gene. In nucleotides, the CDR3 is TGTGCCAGCGTTTCAGGGGCCGGGACCCAGTACTTC. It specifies CASVSGAGTQYF.

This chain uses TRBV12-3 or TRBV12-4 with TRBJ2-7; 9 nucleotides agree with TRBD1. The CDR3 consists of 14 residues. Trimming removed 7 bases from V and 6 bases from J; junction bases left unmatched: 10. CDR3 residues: CASNLGDRASEQYF. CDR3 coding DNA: TGTGCCAGCAACCTGGGGGACAGGGCATCCGAGCAGTACTTC.

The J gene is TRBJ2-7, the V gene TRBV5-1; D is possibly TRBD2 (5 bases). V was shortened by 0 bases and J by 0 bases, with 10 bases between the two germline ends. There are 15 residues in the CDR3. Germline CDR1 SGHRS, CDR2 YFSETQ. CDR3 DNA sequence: TGCGCCAGCAGCTTGGCCGTAGGGAGCTCCTACGAGCAGTACTTC. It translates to CASSLAVGSSYEQYF.

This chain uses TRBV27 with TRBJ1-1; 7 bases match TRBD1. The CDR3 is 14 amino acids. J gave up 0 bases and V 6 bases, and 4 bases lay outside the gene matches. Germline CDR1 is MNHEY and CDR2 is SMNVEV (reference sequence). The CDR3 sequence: CASRQGVLNTEAFF. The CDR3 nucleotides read TGTGCCAGCAGGCAGGGGGTGTTGAACACTGAAGCTTTCTTT.

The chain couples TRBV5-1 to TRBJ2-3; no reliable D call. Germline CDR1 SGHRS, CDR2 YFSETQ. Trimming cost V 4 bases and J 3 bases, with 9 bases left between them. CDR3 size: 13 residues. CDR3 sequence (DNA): TGCGCCAGCAGCGTAGGAGCTACAGATACGCAGTATTTT. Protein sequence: CASSVGATDTQYF. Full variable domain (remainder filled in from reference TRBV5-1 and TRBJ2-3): KAGVTQTPRYLIKTRGQQVTLSCSPISGHRSVSWYQQTPGQGLQFLFEYFSETQRNKGNFPGRFSGRQFSNSRSEMNVSTLELGDSALYLCASSVGATDTQYFGPGTRLTVL.

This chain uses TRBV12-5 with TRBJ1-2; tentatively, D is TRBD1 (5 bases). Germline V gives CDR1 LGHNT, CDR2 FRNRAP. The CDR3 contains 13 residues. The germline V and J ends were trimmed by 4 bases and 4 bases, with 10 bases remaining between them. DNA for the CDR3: TGTGCTAGTGGTTCCCAGGGAAGCTATGGCTACACCTTC. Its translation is CASGSQGSYGYTF.

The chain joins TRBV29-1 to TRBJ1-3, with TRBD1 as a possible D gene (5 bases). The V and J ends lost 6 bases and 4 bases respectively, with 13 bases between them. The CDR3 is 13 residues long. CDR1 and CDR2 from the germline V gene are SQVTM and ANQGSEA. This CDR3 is CSVLDSPGNTIYF. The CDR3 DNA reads TGCAGCGTCCTTGACAGTCCAGGAAACACCATATATTTT. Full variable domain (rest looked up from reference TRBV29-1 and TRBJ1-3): SAVISQKPSRDICQRGTSLTIQCQVDSQVTMMFWYRQQPGQSLTLIATANQGSEATYESGFVIDKFPISRPNLTFSTLTVSNMSPEDSSIYLCSVLDSPGNTIYFGEGSWLTVV.

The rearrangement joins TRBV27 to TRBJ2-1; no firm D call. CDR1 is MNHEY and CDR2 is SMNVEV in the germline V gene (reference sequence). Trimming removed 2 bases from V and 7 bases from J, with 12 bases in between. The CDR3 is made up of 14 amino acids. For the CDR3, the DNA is TGTGCCAGCAGTTTAACCGACCAGAGGAATGAGCAGTTCTTC. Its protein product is CASSLTDQRNEQFF.

CDR3: CSAEYNTGELFF. In nucleotides, the CDR3 is TGCAGCGCCGAATATAACACCGGGGAGCTGTTTTTT. The chain has TRBV29-1 and TRBJ2-2; D is unresolved. CDR3 length: 12 residues. Trimming left V 7 bases short and J 2 bases short, with 8 bases between. The germline V gene has CDR1 SQVTM and CDR2 ANQGSEA.